This TCR beta chain is drawn from a study of blood T cell repertoires in COVID-19. Per the original methods: The assay estimated nucleated cells by amplifying reference gene primers. The repertoire was sequenced with immunoSEQ multiplex PCR; TCRdb's copy has only in-frame clones and lacks some. V and J calls and clone size are copied from that table; D and trimming were computed from the DNA. This sample has 200,000 to 250,000 clones, with less than 85% found just once. Germline V gene lookup returns CDR1 SQVTM and CDR2 ANQGSEA. The CDR3 contains 13 residues. Trimming cost V 4 bases and J 8 bases, with 17 bases left between them.

The chain recombines TRBV29-1 with TRBJ1-2, with D possibly TRBD1 on 5 matching bases. This TCR was recovered from a woman older than 75 with COVID-19, enrolled during active disease. Sequencing was carried out using peripheral blood. As DNA, the CDR3 is TGCAGCGTTGTTGGTCGGGACTTTGGGGGCTACACCTTC. Translation: CSVVGRDFGGYTF.